Listed below are T cell receptor beta chains from one sample, sequenced in a study of blood T cell repertoires in COVID-19. TCRdb keeps only in-frame clones here, not all; method: immunoSEQ multiplex PCR. This sample carries about 130,000 clones, 85% of them seen once, and the ten largest clones take roughly a quarter. The specimen was peripheral blood. The source of these receptors is a woman aged 80 or over with acute or convalescent COVID-19. The CDR3 runs from the conserved cysteine through the conserved F or W. A D gene is named only where the DNA matches it firmly. The listing skips clone size in some rows; elsewhere it reads once, few, many or a size class.

v_gene	j_gene	d_gene	abundance	CDR3aa	CDR3nt
TRBV27	TRBJ2-1	.	.	CASRQGYNEQFF	TGTGCCAGCAGGCAGGGCTACAATGAGCAGTTCTTC
TRBV19	TRBJ2-1	TRBD1	.	CASSPDRGTYNEQFF	TGTGCCAGTAGCCCGGACAGGGGAACCTACAATGAGCAGTTCTTC
TRBV7-9	TRBJ1-5	.	.	CASSPEDGRFLQPQHF	TGTGCCAGCAGCCCCGAAGATGGCAGGTTCTTGCAGCCCCAGCATTTT
TRBV9	TRBJ2-1	.	.	CASSVATYNEQFF	TGTGCCAGCAGCGTAGCAACCTACAATGAGCAGTTCTTC
TRBV24-1	TRBJ2-7	.	.	CATRWGQAMDEQYF	TGTGCCACCAGATGGGGGCAGGCCATGGACGAGCAGTACTTC
TRBV11-2	TRBJ1-4	.	.	CASSLEYREKLFF	TGTGCCAGCAGCTTAGAATACAGAGAAAAACTGTTTTTT
TRBV5-4	TRBJ1-2	TRBD1	few	CASSLDLGQGNSGYTF	TGTGCCAGCAGCTTGGACCTGGGACAGGGGAATAGTGGCTACACCTTC
TRBV29-1	TRBJ2-2	.	.	CSVKTGRTGELFF	TGCAGCGTGAAGACAGGAAGGACCGGGGAGCTGTTTTTT
TRBV5-4	TRBJ1-1	.	once	CASSLASDMNTEAFF	TGTGCCAGCAGCTTGGCTTCAGATATGAACACTGAAGCTTTCTTT
TRBV10-3	TRBJ1-2	TRBD1	.	CAIRADRGNYGYTF	TGTGCCATCAGAGCGGACAGGGGAAACTATGGCTACACCTTC
TRBV7-9	TRBJ1-5	TRBD1	.	CASRGQFNQPQHF	TGTGCCAGCAGGGGACAGTTCAATCAGCCCCAGCATTTT
TRBV4-1	TRBJ1-2	.	.	CASSPEGTTNYGYTF	TGCGCCAGCAGCCCGGAGGGCACGACTAACTATGGCTACACCTTC
TRBV5-1	TRBJ1-2	TRBD1	.	CASSSPGQLYGYTF	TGCGCCAGCAGCTCGCCGGGACAGCTCTATGGCTACACCTTC
TRBV15	TRBJ1-3	.	.	CATSRVLDPGNTIYF	TGTGCCACCAGCAGAGTATTAGATCCTGGAAACACCATATATTTT
TRBV7-7	TRBJ2-5	.	.	CASSLNAGETQYF	TGTGCCAGCAGCTTAAATGCGGGGGAGACCCAGTACTTC
TRBV18	TRBJ2-7	TRBD1	.	CASSPAGGWNEQYF	TGTGCCAGCTCACCAGCAGGGGGCTGGAACGAGCAGTACTTC
TRBV19	TRBJ1-1	.	.	CASREGRMNTEAFF	TGTGCCAGCAGAGAGGGCAGGATGAACACTGAAGCTTTCTTT
TRBV15	TRBJ1-6	TRBD1	.	CATSSDRTGLNNSPLHF	TGTGCCACCAGCAGCGACCGGACAGGCTTGAATAATTCACCCCTCCACTTT
TRBV28	TRBJ2-5	.	.	CASSSALRGETQYF	TGTGCCAGCAGTTCTGCTCTCAGGGGAGAGACCCAGTACTTC
TRBV7-2	TRBJ2-5	TRBD1	few	CASSDRGPETQYF	TGTGCCAGCAGTGACAGGGGGCCGGAGACCCAGTACTTC
TRBV27	TRBJ2-5	.	.	CASSPRRGAGETQYF	TGTGCCAGCAGCCCAAGACGGGGGGCGGGGGAGACCCAGTACTTC
TRBV6-5	TRBJ1-2	.	few	CASSSGLHYGYTF	TGTGCCAGCAGTTCAGGTCTCCACTATGGCTACACCTTC
TRBV5-4	TRBJ2-3	.	.	CASSRTVGTDTQYF	TGTGCCAGCAGCAGGACAGTCGGCACAGATACGCAGTATTTT
TRBV15	TRBJ2-3	TRBD2	.	CATSRGGEGLRDTQYF	TGTGCCACCAGCAGAGGGGGGGAGGGGTTGCGTGATACGCAGTATTTT
TRBV19	TRBJ1-2	.	.	CASRARHRVEDGYTF	TGTGCCAGTAGGGCCCGGCACCGGGTGGAAGATGGCTACACCTTC
TRBV27	TRBJ2-7	.	once	CASSLSAATYEQYF	TGTGCCAGCAGTTTATCGGCGGCAACCTACGAGCAGTACTTC
TRBV4-2	TRBJ2-2	.	.	CASSQDSFFLGELFF	TGTGCCAGCAGCCAAGATTCGTTTTTTTTGGGGGAGCTGTTTTTT
TRBV19	TRBJ1-2	.	.	CASRQGNGYTF	TGTGCCAGTCGGCAGGGGAATGGCTACACCTTC
TRBV7-7	TRBJ2-1	.	.	CASSLAGALNEQFF	TGTGCTAGCAGCTTAGCAGGAGCCCTGAATGAGCAGTTCTTC
TRBV7-2	TRBJ1-2	.	.	CASSSGGNYGYTF	TGTGCCAGCAGCTCTGGGGGCAACTATGGCTACACCTTC